The clone carrying this T cell receptor beta chain was counted only a few times. Its target is not known. These data come from a study of cytomegalovirus exposure and HLA in healthy donors. Study findings and constraints: An analysis done earlier found most TCR beta V segments productive about 90% or about 30% of the time. HLA allele associations emerged for around 16,000 TCR beta sequences in a later analysis, at 0.05 false discovery rate. Indistinguishable V segments, including TRBV6-2 and TRBV6-3, were excluded. When analyzed later, a missense DCLRE1C variant was found to be linked to TCR beta V- and J-gene trimming.

The CDR3 contains 12 residues. Germline loops: CDR1 MNHNY, CDR2 SVGAGI (reference sequence). The V end lost 7 bases, the J end lost 2 bases, and 3 bases lay between the germline ends. The PCR used 60 Vbeta and 13 Jbeta primers. Measured with immunoSEQ multiplex PCR; TCRdb has only the in-frame clones, and not every one. Here the sample spans more than 200,000 clones, around 70% being singletons. This TCR was recovered from a man aged 35 to 55 in good health and CMV-seropositive. Material for sequencing was PBMCs. This chain uses TRBV6-6 with TRBJ2-6; D gene uncertain. CDR3 loop: CASIAGANVLTF. CDR3 nucleotide sequence: TGTGCCAGCATCGCTGGGGCCAACGTCCTGACTTTC.